The 25 T cell receptor beta chains below come from one sample, sequenced in a study of T cells in localized non-small cell lung cancer. Sequencing was performed with immunoSEQ multiplex PCR; in TCRdb, only in-frame clones are kept and a portion is missing. The sample shows 90,000 to 95,000 clones, about 87% of them seen only once. Sequenced here: peripheral blood, sampled before any cancer treatment. These receptors were taken from a man aged 40 to 69 with stage I squamous cell lung carcinoma.

The chain is built from TRBV4-2 and TRBJ2-5; TRBD1 matches at 7 bases. Germline V lookup: CDR1 LGHNA, CDR2 YNFKEQ. The CDR3 runs to 17 residues. J was trimmed by 3 bases and V by 3 bases; bases with no gene match: 13. CDR3 DNA sequence: TGTGCCAGCAGCCACAGTCCGGGACAGACGGTAAAAGAGACCCAGTACTTC. Translating it yields CASSHSPGQTVKETQYF.

This clone was detected once. This chain uses TRBV6-5 with TRBJ1-2; 8 nucleotides agree with TRBD1. Germline values: CDR1 MNHEY, CDR2 SVGAGI. With V trimmed by 5 bases and J by 3 bases, 8 bases remained unmatched. This CDR3 region has 15 residues. CDR3 sequence reads: CASSRSPDRDYGYTF. The CDR3 nucleotides read TGTGCCAGCAGTCGTAGCCCGGACAGGGACTATGGCTACACCTTC.

CDR3 loop: CASSSRPSGNTIYF. For the CDR3, the DNA is TGTGCCAGCAGTTCCCGCCCCTCTGGAAACACCATATATTTT. The V call is TRBV28, the J call TRBJ1-3; D ambiguous. From germline, CDR1 is MDHEN and CDR2 SYDVKM. V shed 4 bases and J shed 0 bases, with 7 bases lying between them. CDR3 length equals 14 residues.

This clone showed up just a few times. The DNA for the CDR3 is TGTGCCAGTGACAGGGGAACTGAAGCTTTCTTT. Residues: CASDRGTEAFF. This chain joins TRBV19 and TRBJ1-1, with TRBD1 matching over 8 bases. Germline lookup yields CDR1 LNHDA and CDR2 SQIVND (reference sequence). The CDR3 runs 11 residues. With 8 bases clipped from V and 5 bases from J, the junction kept 1 base outside the gene matches.

V usage is TRBV27 and J usage is TRBJ2-3; the D gene is possibly TRBD2 (6 bases). Trimming took off 4 bases at V and 4 bases at J, with 12 bases between the two ends. This CDR3 spans 14 amino acids. Germline lookup yields CDR1 MNHEY and CDR2 SMNVEV (reference sequence). The CDR3 protein is CASSSRLVSDTQYF. The DNA of the CDR3 is TGTGCCAGCAGTTCCCGACTAGTTTCAGATACGCAGTATTTT.

This clone showed up just once. The V gene is TRBV10-3, the J gene TRBJ1-2; unclear D gene. Germline CDR1 ENHRY, CDR2 SYGVKD. The CDR3 contains 12 residues. Trimming removed 10 bases from V and 4 bases from J, with 13 bases in between. The chain's CDR3 is CATGSLSYGYTF. In nucleotides, the CDR3 is TGTGCCACCGGATCCCTGTCCTATGGCTACACCTTC.

V and J are TRBV6-5 and TRBJ1-1; maybe TRBD1 (5 bases). There are 16 residues in the CDR3. Per germline, CDR1 MNHEY and CDR2 SVGAGI. Trimming left V 4 bases short and J 4 bases short, with 19 bases between. This CDR3 reads CASSSPGLSGGTEAFF. The CDR3 nucleotides are TGTGCCAGCAGTTCCCCGGGACTCTCGGGGGGCACTGAAGCTTTCTTT.

This chain uses TRBV25-1 with TRBJ1-1; D gene unclear. The CDR3 covers 14 residues. V was clipped by 7 bases and J by 1 base, with 13 bases between them. Germline V CDR1 and CDR2: MGHDK, SYGVNS. The CDR3 sequence is CASTTVVTNTEAFF. The DNA for the CDR3 is TGTGCCAGCACAACGGTGGTAACGAACACTGAAGCTTTCTTT.

The V gene is TRBV11-2, the J gene TRBJ2-2; D remains unclear. CDR1 is SGHAT and CDR2 is FQNNGV in the germline V gene. This CDR3 comprises 17 residues. V was shortened by 2 bases and J by 0 bases, with 13 bases between the two germline ends. CDR3 in amino acids: CASSLKLSASNTGELFF. CDR3 DNA sequence: TGTGCCAGCAGCTTAAAGTTGTCAGCCTCGAACACCGGGGAGCTGTTTTTT.

The J gene is TRBJ1-4, the V gene TRBV6-5, with a tentative D call TRBD1 (5 bases). Germline CDR1 and CDR2: MNHEY and SVGAGI. The V and J ends lost 11 bases and 3 bases respectively, with 13 bases between them. This CDR3 region has 13 residues. CDR3 sequence (DNA): TGTGCCTCTCACGGGGGGGCTAATGAAAAACTGTTTTTT. Translating it yields CASHGGANEKLFF.

V gene TRBV7-2 combines with J gene TRBJ1-2, with TRBD1 as a possible D gene (5 bases). The CDR3 sequence is 15 residues long. Germline CDR1 SGHTA, CDR2 FQGNSA. V lost 3 bases and J lost 4, with 15 bases in between. CDR3: CASSFPGGRGYGYTF. The CDR3 nucleotides read TGTGCCAGCAGCTTTCCTGGGGGTCGTGGCTATGGCTACACCTTC.

V usage is TRBV6-5 and J usage is TRBJ1-2; D is unresolved. This CDR3 comprises 13 residues. Germline V gene lookup returns CDR1 MNHEY and CDR2 SVGAGI. The V gene lost 6 bases and the J gene lost 2 bases, with 10 bases spanning the gap. Here the CDR3 reads CASRRGENYGYTF. The CDR3 nucleotides are TGTGCCAGCAGGCGGGGTGAGAACTATGGCTACACCTTC.

The V and J genes are TRBV2 and TRBJ2-1; 9 positions agree with TRBD1. V was clipped by 0 bases and J by 6 bases; unmatched bases: 6. CDR1 and CDR2 from the germline V gene are SNHLY and FYNNEI. The CDR3 sequence is 16 residues long. The CDR3 spells CASSEAGTGPPNEQFF. CDR3 DNA: TGTGCCAGCAGTGAAGCCGGGACAGGGCCGCCCAATGAGCAGTTCTTC. Looking up the rest from reference TRBV2 and TRBJ2-1 gives the full variable domain: EPEVTQTPSHQVTQMGQEVILRCVPISNHLYFYWYRQILGQKVEFLVSFYNNEISEKSEIFDDQFSVERPDGSNFTLKIRSTKLEDSAMYFCASSEAGTGPPNEQFFGPGTRLTVL.

The chain is built from TRBV6-1 and TRBJ1-3, with unresolved D. This CDR3 is 16 amino acids long. Between the trimmed V and J ends, which lost 1 base and 0 bases, there was a span of 10 bases. CDR1 and CDR2 (germline): MNHNS, SASEGT. CDR3 residues: CASSEVGKLSGNTIYF. The CDR3 nucleotides are TGTGCCAGCAGTGAAGTAGGGAAGCTCTCTGGAAACACCATATATTTT.

The V gene is TRBV4-1, the J gene TRBJ1-4; no definite D call. The CDR3 length is 16 residues. V lost 1 base, J lost 0 bases, and 9 bases lay in between. Germline CDR1 reads MGHRA; CDR2 reads YSYEKL. As DNA, the CDR3 is TGCGCCAGCAGCCAAGGGCGCCTTGCAACTAATGAAAAACTGTTTTTT. It translates to CASSQGRLATNEKLFF.

V is TRBV7-2 and J is TRBJ2-2, with TRBD1 matching over 8 bases. This CDR3 is 18 amino acids long. With 1 base clipped from V and 0 bases from J, the junction kept 7 bases outside the gene matches. Germline V CDR1 and CDR2: SGHTA, FQGNSA. CDR3 coding DNA: TGTGCCAGCAGCTTAGTTTCAGGGGGCTATACGAACACCGGGGAGCTGTTTTTT. This gives the protein CASSLVSGGYTNTGELFF.

The J gene is TRBJ2-1, the V gene TRBV7-8, with TRBD2 matching over 11 bases. The germline CDR1 and CDR2 sequences are SGHVS and FQNEAQ. J was trimmed by 4 bases and V by 5 bases; bases with no gene match: 4. The CDR3 contains 15 residues. The CDR3 DNA sequence: TGTGCCAGCAGCCCTAGCGGGGGGACATACAATGAGCAGTTCTTC. Translated: CASSPSGGTYNEQFF.

Written as DNA, the CDR3 is TGTGCCACCGACATAAAACGTAGCACAGATACGCAGTATTTT. It encodes CATDIKRSTDTQYF. The chain combines TRBV2 with TRBJ2-3; no definite D call. The germline V gene has CDR1 SNHLY and CDR2 FYNNEI. The CDR3 length is 14 residues. V lost 10 bases, J lost 0 bases, and 14 bases lay in between.

This chain uses TRBV18 with TRBJ1-5; TRBD1 is a possible D gene (5 bases). With 6 bases removed from V and 7 bases from J, the gap between germline ends came to 19 bases. CDR1 is KGHSH and CDR2 is LQKENI in the germline V gene. This CDR3 contains 15 residues. This chain's CDR3 is CASSPSTAGTQPQHF. The CDR3 region has the DNA TGTGCCAGCTCCCCCTCCACGGCGGGGACGCAGCCCCAGCATTTT.

Note on this clone: One junction end does not reproduce the germline sequence, and a read error may be involved. This chain connects TRBV19 to TRBJ2-1; D is perhaps TRBD1 or TRBD2 (5 bases each). There are 10 residues in the CDR3. Germline-derived CDR1 and CDR2 are LNHDA and SQIVND (reference sequence). This chain's CDR3 is CASSQPGALF. Here the CDR3 DNA reads TGTGCCAGTAGCCAACCCGGGGCCCTCTTC.

To note about this clone: This specimen includes other DNA sequences encoding the same CDR3. This sequence joins TRBV5-1 and TRBJ1-4, with a possible D match to TRBD1 (5 bases). The germline gives CDR1 SGHRS, CDR2 YFSETQ. The V gene lost 0 bases and the J gene lost 7 bases, with 10 bases spanning the gap. This CDR3 comprises 14 residues. CDR3 residues: CASSLGGLGEKLFF. CDR3 DNA sequence: TGCGCCAGCAGCTTGGGGGGCCTCGGTGAAAAACTGTTTTTT.

The chain has TRBV5-1 and TRBJ2-7; unclear D gene. Trimming removed 0 bases at V and 2 bases at J, with 9 bases between. Per the germline V gene, CDR1 is SGHRS and CDR2 is YFSETQ. The CDR3 runs to 14 residues. CDR3 coding DNA: TGCGCCAGCAGCTTGGATGGCACTGCCTACGAGCAGTACTTC. This codes for CASSLDGTAYEQYF.

The V call is TRBV6-5, the J call TRBJ1-2, with 8 bases aligning to TRBD1. The J segment lost 7 bases and the V segment lost 0 bases, leaving 7 bases of the junction unmatched. CDR3 length: 15 amino acids. Germline V CDR1 and CDR2: MNHEY, SVGAGI. CDR3 residues: CASSYSSQGASGYTF. CDR3 DNA: TGTGCCAGCAGTTACTCGAGTCAGGGGGCCTCTGGCTACACCTTC.

This chain uses TRBV18 with TRBJ1-1; D is perhaps TRBD1 (5 bases). Trimming removed 2 bases from V and 1 base from J, with 11 bases in between. CDR3 length equals 15 residues. Germline loops: CDR1 KGHSH, CDR2 LQKENI. CDR3 DNA: TGTGCCAGCTCACCATATCAGGGAGAGAACACTGAAGCTTTCTTT. Translating it yields CASSPYQGENTEAFF.

The chain combines TRBV5-1 with TRBJ2-3; 10 nucleotides line up with TRBD2. The CDR3 is 16 residues long. Germline V gene data show CDR1 as SGHRS and CDR2 as YFSETQ. Germline trimming cut 3 bases from V and 4 bases from J; bases unmatched to any gene: 8. In nucleotides, the CDR3 is TGCGCCAGCAGCTCGATACCCGGGACTAGCGCAGATACGCAGTATTTT. It codes for CASSSIPGTSADTQYF.